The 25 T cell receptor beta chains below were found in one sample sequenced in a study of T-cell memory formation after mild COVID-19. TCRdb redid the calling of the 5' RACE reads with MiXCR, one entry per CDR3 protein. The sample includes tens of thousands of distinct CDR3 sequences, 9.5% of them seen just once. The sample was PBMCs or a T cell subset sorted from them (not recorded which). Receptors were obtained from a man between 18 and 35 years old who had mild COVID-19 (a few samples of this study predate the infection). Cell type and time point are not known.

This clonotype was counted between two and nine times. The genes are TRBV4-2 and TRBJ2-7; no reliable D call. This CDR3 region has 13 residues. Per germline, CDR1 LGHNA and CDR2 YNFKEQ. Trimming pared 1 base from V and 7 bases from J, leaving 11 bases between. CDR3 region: CASSQAPYGEQYF. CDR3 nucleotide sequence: TGTGCCAGCAGCCAAGCCCCCTACGGGGAGCAGTACTTC.

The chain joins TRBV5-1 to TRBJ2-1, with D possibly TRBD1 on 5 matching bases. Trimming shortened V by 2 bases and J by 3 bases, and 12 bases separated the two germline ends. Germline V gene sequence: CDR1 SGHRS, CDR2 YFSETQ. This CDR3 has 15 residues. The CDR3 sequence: CASSFGQGLYNEQFF. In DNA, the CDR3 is TGCGCCAGCAGCTTCGGGCAGGGTCTCTACAATGAGCAGTTCTTC.

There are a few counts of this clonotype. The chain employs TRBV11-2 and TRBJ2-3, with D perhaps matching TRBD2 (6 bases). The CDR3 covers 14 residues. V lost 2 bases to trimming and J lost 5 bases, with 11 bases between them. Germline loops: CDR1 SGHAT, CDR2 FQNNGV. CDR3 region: CASSLNQGGDTQYF. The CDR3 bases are TGTGCCAGCAGCTTAAATCAGGGAGGAGATACGCAGTATTTT.

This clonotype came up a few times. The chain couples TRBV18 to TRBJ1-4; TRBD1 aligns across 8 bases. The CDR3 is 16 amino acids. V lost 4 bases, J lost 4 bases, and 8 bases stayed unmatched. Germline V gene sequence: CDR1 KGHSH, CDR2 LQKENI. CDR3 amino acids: CASSLNGQGNNEKLFF. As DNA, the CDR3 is TGTGCCAGCTCACTCAACGGACAGGGAAATAATGAAAAACTGTTTTTT. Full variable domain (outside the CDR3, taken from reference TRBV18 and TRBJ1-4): NAGVMQNPRHLVRRRGQEARLRCSPMKGHSHVYWYRQLPEEGLKFMVYLQKENIIDESGMPKERFSAEFPKEGPSILRIQQVVRGDSAAYFCASSLNGQGNNEKLFFGSGTQLSVL.

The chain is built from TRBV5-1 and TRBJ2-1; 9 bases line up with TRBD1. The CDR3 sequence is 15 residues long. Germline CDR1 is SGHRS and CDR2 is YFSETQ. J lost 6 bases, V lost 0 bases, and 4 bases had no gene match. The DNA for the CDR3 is TGCGCCAGCAGCTTGGTGGTGACAGGGGGCAATGAGCAGTTCTTC. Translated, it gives CASSLVVTGGNEQFF. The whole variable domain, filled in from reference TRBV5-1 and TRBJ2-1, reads KAGVTQTPRYLIKTRGQQVTLSCSPISGHRSVSWYQQTPGQGLQFLFEYFSETQRNKGNFPGRFSGRQFSNSRSEMNVSTLELGDSALYLCASSLVVTGGNEQFFGPGTRLTVL.

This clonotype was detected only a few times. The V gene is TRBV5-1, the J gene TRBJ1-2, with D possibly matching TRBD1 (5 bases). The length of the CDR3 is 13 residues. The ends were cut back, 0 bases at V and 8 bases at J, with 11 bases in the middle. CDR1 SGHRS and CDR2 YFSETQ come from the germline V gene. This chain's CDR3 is CASSLDGTGGYTF. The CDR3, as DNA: TGCGCCAGCAGCTTGGACGGGACCGGAGGCTACACCTTC.

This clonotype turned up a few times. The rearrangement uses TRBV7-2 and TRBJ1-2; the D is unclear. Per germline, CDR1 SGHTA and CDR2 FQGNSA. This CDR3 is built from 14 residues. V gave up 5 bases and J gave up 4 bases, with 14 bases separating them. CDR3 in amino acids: CASSPRQTLYGYTF. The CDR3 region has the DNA TGTGCCAGCAGCCCCAGGCAAACCCTCTATGGCTACACCTTC.

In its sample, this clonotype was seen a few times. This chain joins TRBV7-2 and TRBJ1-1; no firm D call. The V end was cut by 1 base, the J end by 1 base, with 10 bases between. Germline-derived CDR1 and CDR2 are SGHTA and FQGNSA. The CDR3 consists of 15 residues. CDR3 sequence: CASSLVFAPNTEAFF. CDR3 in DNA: TGTGCCAGCAGCTTAGTATTCGCGCCGAACACTGAAGCTTTCTTT.

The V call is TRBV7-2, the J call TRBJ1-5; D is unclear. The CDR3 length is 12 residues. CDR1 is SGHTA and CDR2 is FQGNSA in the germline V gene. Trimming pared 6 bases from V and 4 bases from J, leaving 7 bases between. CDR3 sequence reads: CASSSRNQPQHF. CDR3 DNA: TGTGCCAGCAGTTCCCGGAATCAGCCCCAGCATTTT.

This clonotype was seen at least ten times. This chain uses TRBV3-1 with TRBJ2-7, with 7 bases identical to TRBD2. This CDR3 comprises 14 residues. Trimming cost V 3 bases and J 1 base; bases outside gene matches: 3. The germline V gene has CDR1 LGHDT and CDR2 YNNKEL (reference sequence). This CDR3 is CASSQASGSYEQYF. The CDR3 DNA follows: TGTGCCAGCAGCCAGGCTAGCGGTTCCTACGAGCAGTACTTC.

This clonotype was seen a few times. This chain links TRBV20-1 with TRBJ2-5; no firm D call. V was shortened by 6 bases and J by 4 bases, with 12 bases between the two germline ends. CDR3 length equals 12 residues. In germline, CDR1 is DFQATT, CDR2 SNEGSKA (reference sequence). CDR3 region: CSAPDGSETQYF. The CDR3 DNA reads TGCAGTGCGCCTGACGGATCAGAGACCCAGTACTTC.

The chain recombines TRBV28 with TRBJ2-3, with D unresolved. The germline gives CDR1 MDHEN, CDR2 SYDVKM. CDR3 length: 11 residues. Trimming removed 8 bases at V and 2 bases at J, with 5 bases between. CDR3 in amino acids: CASANTDTQYF. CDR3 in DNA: TGTGCCAGCGCTAACACAGATACGCAGTATTTT.

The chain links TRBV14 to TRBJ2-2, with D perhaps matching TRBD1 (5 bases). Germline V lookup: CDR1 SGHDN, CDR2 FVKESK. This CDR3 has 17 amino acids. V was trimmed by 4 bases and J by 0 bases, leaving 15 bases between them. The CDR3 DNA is TGTGCCAGCAGCCCTTATTCGACAGCCGCGAACACCGGGGAGCTGTTTTTT. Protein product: CASSPYSTAANTGELFF. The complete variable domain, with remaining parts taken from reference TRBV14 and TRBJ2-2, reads EAGVTQFPSHSVIEKGQTVTLRCDPISGHDNLYWYRRVMGKEIKFLLHFVKESKQDESGMPNNRFLAERTGGTYSTLKVQPAELEDSGVYFCASSPYSTAANTGELFFGEGSRLTVL.

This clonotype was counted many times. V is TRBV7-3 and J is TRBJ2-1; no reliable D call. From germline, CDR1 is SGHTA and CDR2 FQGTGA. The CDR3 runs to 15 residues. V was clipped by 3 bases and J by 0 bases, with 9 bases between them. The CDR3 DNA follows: TGTGCCAGCAGCTTGGACCTGAGCTCCTACAATGAGCAGTTCTTC. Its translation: CASSLDLSSYNEQFF. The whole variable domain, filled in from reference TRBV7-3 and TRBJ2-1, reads GAGVSQTPSNKVTEKGKYVELRCDPISGHTALYWYRQSLGQGPEFLIYFQGTGAADDSGLPNDRFFAVRPEGSVSTLKIQRTERGDSAVYLCASSLDLSSYNEQFFGPGTRLTVL.

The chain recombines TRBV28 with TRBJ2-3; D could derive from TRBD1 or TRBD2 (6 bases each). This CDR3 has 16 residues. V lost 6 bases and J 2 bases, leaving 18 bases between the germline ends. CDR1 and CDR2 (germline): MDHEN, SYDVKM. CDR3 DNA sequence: TGTGCCAGCAGGGCGACAGGTGCGGGACACACAGATACGCAGTATTTT. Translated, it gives CASRATGAGHTDTQYF.

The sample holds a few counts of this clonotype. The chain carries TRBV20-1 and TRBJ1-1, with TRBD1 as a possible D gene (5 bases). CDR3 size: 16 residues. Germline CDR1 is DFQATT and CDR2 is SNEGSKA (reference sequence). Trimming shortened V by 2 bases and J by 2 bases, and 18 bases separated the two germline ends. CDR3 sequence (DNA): TGCAGTGCTAGACTCCCCTTGACAGATCTCAACACTGAAGCTTTCTTT. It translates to CSARLPLTDLNTEAFF.

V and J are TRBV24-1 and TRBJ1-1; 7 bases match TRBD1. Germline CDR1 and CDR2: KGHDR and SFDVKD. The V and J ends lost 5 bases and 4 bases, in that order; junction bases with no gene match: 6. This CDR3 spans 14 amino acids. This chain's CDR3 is CATSAGTASTEAFF. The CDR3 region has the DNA TGTGCCACCAGTGCGGGGACAGCGAGCACTGAAGCTTTCTTT.

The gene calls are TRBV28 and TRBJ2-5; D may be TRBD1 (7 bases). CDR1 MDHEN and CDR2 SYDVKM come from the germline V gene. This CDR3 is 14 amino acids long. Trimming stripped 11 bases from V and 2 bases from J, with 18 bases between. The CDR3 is CAARVRGEQETQYF. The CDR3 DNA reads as TGTGCCGCGCGCGTCAGGGGGGAACAAGAGACCCAGTACTTC.

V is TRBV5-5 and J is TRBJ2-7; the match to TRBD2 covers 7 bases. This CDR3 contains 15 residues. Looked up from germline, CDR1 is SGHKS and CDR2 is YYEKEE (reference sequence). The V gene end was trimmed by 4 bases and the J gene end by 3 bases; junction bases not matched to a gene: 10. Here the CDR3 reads CASSLGRGENYEQYF. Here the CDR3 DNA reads TGTGCCAGCAGCCTTGGGAGGGGTGAAAACTACGAGCAGTACTTC.

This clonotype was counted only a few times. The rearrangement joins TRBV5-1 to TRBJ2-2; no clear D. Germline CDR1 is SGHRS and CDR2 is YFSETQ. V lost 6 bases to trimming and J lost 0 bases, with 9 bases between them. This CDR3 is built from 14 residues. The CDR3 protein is CASKVAANTGELFF. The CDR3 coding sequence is TGCGCCAGCAAAGTGGCGGCGAACACCGGGGAGCTGTTTTTT.

For the CDR3, the DNA is TGCAGCGCAGCAGGCCCAGAGGGCACTGAAGCTTTCTTT. It yields the protein CSAAGPEGTEAFF. This chain joins TRBV29-1 and TRBJ1-1, with no clear D. The CDR3 contains 13 residues. V dropped 7 bases and J dropped 4 bases, with 16 bases sitting between them. Germline loops: CDR1 SQVTM, CDR2 ANQGSEA.

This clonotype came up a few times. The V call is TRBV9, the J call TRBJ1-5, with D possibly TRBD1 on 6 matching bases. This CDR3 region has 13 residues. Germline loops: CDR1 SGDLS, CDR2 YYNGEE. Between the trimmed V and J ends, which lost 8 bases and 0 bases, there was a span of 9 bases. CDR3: CARGARSNQPQHF. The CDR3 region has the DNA TGTGCCAGGGGGGCACGTAGCAATCAGCCCCAGCATTTT.

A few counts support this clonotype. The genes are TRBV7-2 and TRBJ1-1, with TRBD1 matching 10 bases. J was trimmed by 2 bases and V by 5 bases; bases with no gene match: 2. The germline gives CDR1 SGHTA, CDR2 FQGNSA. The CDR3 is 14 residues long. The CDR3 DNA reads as TGTGCCAGCAGCAGGGACAGGGGAAACACTGAAGCTTTCTTT. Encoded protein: CASSRDRGNTEAFF. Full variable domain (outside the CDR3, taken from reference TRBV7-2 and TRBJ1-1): GAGVSQSPSNKVTEKGKDVELRCDPISGHTALYWYRQSLGQGLEFLIYFQGNSAPDKSGLPSDRFSAERTGGSVSTLTIQRTQQEDSAVYLCASSRDRGNTEAFFGQGTRLTVV.

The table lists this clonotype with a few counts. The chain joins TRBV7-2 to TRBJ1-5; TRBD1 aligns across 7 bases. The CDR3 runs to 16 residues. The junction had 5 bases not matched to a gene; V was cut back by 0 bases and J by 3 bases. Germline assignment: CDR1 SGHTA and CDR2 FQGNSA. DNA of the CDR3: TGTGCCAGCAGCTTAGCAGGGGGCCGAGTCAATCAGCCCCAGCATTTT. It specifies CASSLAGGRVNQPQHF.

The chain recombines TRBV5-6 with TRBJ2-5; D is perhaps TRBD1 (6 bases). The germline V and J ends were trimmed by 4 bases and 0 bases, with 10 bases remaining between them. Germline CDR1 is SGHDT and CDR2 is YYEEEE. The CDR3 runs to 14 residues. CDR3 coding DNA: TGTGCCAGCAGCGGTGGGACATACCAAGAGACCCAGTACTTC. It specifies CASSGGTYQETQYF.